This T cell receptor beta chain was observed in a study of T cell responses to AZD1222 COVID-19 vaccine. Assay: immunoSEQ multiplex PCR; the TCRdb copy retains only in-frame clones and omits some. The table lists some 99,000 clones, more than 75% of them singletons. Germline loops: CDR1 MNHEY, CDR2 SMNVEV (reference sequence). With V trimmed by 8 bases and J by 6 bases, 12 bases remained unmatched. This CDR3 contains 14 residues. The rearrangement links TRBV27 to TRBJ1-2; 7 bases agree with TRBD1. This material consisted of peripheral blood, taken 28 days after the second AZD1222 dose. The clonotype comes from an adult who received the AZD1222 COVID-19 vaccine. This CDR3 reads CASRRDSLTHGYTF. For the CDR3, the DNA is TGTGCCAGCCGCCGGGACAGCCTTACCCATGGCTACACCTTC.